The 14 T cell receptor beta chains given below trace back to one sample, sequenced in a study of cytomegalovirus exposure and HLA in healthy donors. The primer mix had 60 Vbeta and 13 Jbeta primers. TCRdb's copy holds only in-frame clones and misses some; the assay was immunoSEQ multiplex PCR. There are about 94,000 clones in the sample; over 65% occur only once, and about 0.71% lies in the top ten. What was sequenced was PBMCs. All receptors derive from a woman aged 60-75 years in good health and CMV-seronegative.

This CDR3 reads CASSSDRRGGNTEAFF. DNA for the CDR3: TGTGCCAGCAGCTCGGACAGGAGGGGAGGAAACACTGAAGCTTTCTTT. The chain employs TRBV5-8 and TRBJ1-1; 7 bases fit TRBD1. This CDR3 spans 16 amino acids. V lost 3 bases and J lost 2; bases outside the gene matches: 10. The germline V gene has CDR1 SGHTS and CDR2 YDEGEE.

The chain has TRBV11-2 and TRBJ2-5, with D perhaps TRBD2 (7 bases). Trimming stripped 1 base from V and 5 bases from J, with 17 bases between. This CDR3 region has 16 residues. Looked up from germline, CDR1 is SGHAT and CDR2 is FQNNGV. CDR3 loop: CASSLALGGGRETQYF. The CDR3 DNA reads TGTGCCAGCAGCTTAGCCCTGGGAGGGGGGAGGGAGACCCAGTACTTC.

The chain has TRBV18 and TRBJ2-3; TRBD2 agrees at 15 bases. The CDR3 spans 16 residues. Looked up from germline, CDR1 is KGHSH and CDR2 is LQKENI. V shed 3 bases and J 4 bases; nucleotides not matched to a gene: 2. The CDR3 DNA sequence: TGTGCCAGCTCACCGGGACTAGCGGGAGGATCAGATACGCAGTATTTT. The encoded protein is CASSPGLAGGSDTQYF. The entire variable domain, with the rest obtained from reference TRBV18 and TRBJ2-3, is as follows: NAGVMQNPRHLVRRRGQEARLRCSPMKGHSHVYWYRQLPEEGLKFMVYLQKENIIDESGMPKERFSAEFPKEGPSILRIQQVVRGDSAAYFCASSPGLAGGSDTQYFGPGTRLTVL.

The chain has TRBV19 and TRBJ1-2; 8 nucleotides line up with TRBD1. The germline gives CDR1 LNHDA, CDR2 SQIVND (reference sequence). The CDR3 contains 14 residues. V trimming: 6 bases; J trimming: 3 bases; junction bases outside the gene matches: 6. The CDR3 region has the DNA TGTGCCAGTAGAACCTCACAGGGGGACTATGGCTACACCTTC. This encodes CASRTSQGDYGYTF.

The chain employs TRBV9 and TRBJ2-3; 13 bases are shared with TRBD2. Looked up from germline, CDR1 is SGDLS and CDR2 is YYNGEE. The CDR3 loop spans 16 amino acids. The trim removed 4 bases at V and 6 bases at J, leaving 8 bases unmatched. CDR3 amino acids: CASSPRTSGGLDTQYF. DNA for the CDR3: TGTGCCAGCAGCCCGCGGACTAGCGGGGGTTTGGATACGCAGTATTTT.

CDR3 coding DNA: TGCGCCAGCAGCCAAGATCTACAGGGGGCCTATAATTCACCCCTCCACTTT. It is translated as CASSQDLQGAYNSPLHF. J is TRBJ1-6 and V is TRBV4-3; 8 nucleotides agree with TRBD1. V trimming: 0 bases; J trimming: 2 bases; junction bases outside the gene matches: 3. Germline CDR1 is LGHNA and CDR2 is YSLEER. The CDR3 covers 17 residues.

The CDR3 bases are TGTGCCAGCAGCCCCGGGACTAGCTTCAATGAGCAGTTCTTC. Residues: CASSPGTSFNEQFF. The V and J genes are TRBV7-2 and TRBJ2-1; 9 nucleotides agree with TRBD2. The CDR3 has 14 amino acids. Germline CDR1 and CDR2: SGHTA and FQGNSA. The trim removed 5 bases at V and 6 bases at J, leaving 5 bases unmatched.

The chain combines TRBV5-1 with TRBJ2-7; D not resolved. Germline V gene lookup returns CDR1 SGHRS and CDR2 YFSETQ. CDR3 length equals 14 residues. V was cut by 2 bases and J by 6 bases, with 15 bases left in between. For the CDR3, the DNA is TGCGCCAGCAGCTTTGGGCAGGCCCTCGGCGAGCAGTACTTC. This gives the protein CASSFGQALGEQYF.

The chain carries TRBV9 and TRBJ1-5, with D tentatively TRBD1 (6 bases). Germline lookup yields CDR1 SGDLS and CDR2 YYNGEE. The V end was cut by 4 bases, the J end by 2 bases, with 13 bases between. The length of the CDR3 is 15 residues. CDR3 protein: CASSRGGAGNQPQHF. In DNA, the CDR3 is TGTGCCAGCAGCCGGGGGGGGGCGGGCAATCAGCCCCAGCATTTT.

This rearrangement joins TRBV29-1 to TRBJ2-5; 9 bases align to TRBD1. J was trimmed by 5 bases and V by 6 bases; bases with no gene match: 10. CDR1 and CDR2 from the germline V gene are SQVTM and ANQGSEA. This CDR3 has 14 residues. CDR3 residues: CSVDAPGTGETQYF. Here the CDR3 DNA reads TGCAGCGTAGATGCTCCGGGGACAGGGGAGACCCAGTACTTC.

This clone was seen a handful of times. This chain links TRBV7-2 with TRBJ2-2; no clear D gene. The CDR3 has 12 residues. Trimming removed 3 bases from V and 7 bases from J, with 6 bases in between. In germline, CDR1 is SGHTA, CDR2 FQGNSA. This CDR3 is CASSFSGGELFF. CDR3 coding DNA: TGTGCCAGCAGCTTCTCCGGCGGGGAGCTGTTTTTT.

This sequence joins TRBV10-2 and TRBJ1-4, with 9 bases aligning to TRBD1. The junction had 16 bases not matched to a gene; V was cut back by 2 bases and J by 0 bases. CDR1 is WSHSY and CDR2 is SAAADI in the germline V gene. The CDR3 has 21 amino acids. CDR3 amino acids: CASSETQDRGSATTTNEKLFF. Written as DNA, the CDR3 is TGCGCCAGCAGTGAGACTCAAGACAGGGGGTCCGCAACTACAACTAATGAAAAACTGTTTTTT.

The V call is TRBV9, the J call TRBJ2-2, with TRBD2 identical over 10 bases. The V gene's germline CDR1 is SGDLS and CDR2 YYNGEE. The V segment lost 3 bases and the J segment 1 base; nucleotides outside the gene matches: 6. The CDR3 has 17 residues. Here the CDR3 DNA reads TGTGCCAGCAGCGAACCCGGGACTAGCGTGAACACCGGGGAGCTGTTTTTT. This encodes CASSEPGTSVNTGELFF.

In its sample, this clone was seen once. V is TRBV7-2 and J is TRBJ1-1; 7 nucleotides line up with TRBD1. V shed 5 bases and J 1 base; nucleotides not matched to a gene: 4. The CDR3 consists of 14 residues. CDR1 and CDR2 from the germline V gene are SGHTA and FQGNSA. The CDR3 DNA follows: TGTGCCAGCAGCGAGCGACAGGGGAACACTGAAGCTTTCTTT. This encodes CASSERQGNTEAFF. Combining the CDR3 with reference TRBV7-2 and TRBJ1-1 gives the whole variable domain GAGVSQSPSNKVTEKGKDVELRCDPISGHTALYWYRQSLGQGLEFLIYFQGNSAPDKSGLPSDRFSAERTGGSVSTLTIQRTQQEDSAVYLCASSERQGNTEAFFGQGTRLTVV.